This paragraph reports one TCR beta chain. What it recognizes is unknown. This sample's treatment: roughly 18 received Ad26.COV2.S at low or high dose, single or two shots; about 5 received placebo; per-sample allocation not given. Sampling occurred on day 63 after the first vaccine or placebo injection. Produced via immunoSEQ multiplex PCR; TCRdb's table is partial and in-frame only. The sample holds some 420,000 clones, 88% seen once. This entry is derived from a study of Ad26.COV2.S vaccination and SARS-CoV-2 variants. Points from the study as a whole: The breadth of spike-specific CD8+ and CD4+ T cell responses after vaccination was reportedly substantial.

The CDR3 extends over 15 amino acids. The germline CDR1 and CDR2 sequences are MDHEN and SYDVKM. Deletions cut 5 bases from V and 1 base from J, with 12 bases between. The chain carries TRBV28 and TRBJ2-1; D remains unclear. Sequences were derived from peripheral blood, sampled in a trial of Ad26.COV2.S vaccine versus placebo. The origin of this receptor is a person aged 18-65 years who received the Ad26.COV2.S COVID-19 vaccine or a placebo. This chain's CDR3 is CASSPPARSYNEQFF. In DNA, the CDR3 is TGTGCCAGCAGTCCCCCCGCCAGGTCCTACAATGAGCAGTTCTTC.